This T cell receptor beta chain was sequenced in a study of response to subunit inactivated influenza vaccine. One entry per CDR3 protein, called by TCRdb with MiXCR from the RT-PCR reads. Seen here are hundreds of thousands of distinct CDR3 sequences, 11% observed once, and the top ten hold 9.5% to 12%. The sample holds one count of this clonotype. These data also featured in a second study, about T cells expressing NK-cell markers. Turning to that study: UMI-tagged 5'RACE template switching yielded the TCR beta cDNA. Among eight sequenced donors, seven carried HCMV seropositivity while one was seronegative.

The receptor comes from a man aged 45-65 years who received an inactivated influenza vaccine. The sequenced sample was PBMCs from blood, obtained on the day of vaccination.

The DNA of the CDR3 is TGTGCCAGCAGCTCAACAAGATCCGGGGAGCTGTTTTTT. Translation gives CASSSTRSGELFF. V gene TRBV7-2 combines with J gene TRBJ2-2; unclear D gene. The V end lost 4 bases, the J end lost 6 bases, and 9 bases lay between the germline ends. CDR3 size: 13 residues. Per germline, CDR1 SGHTA and CDR2 FQGNSA. Based on the CDR3 plus reference TRBV7-2 and TRBJ2-2, the full variable domain is GAGVSQSPSNKVTEKGKDVELRCDPISGHTALYWYRQSLGQGLEFLIYFQGNSAPDKSGLPSDRFSAERTGGSVSTLTIQRTQQEDSAVYLCASSSTRSGELFFGEGSRLTVL.